These 27 T cell receptor beta chains originate from one sample sequenced in a study of T cell clonality in common variable immunodeficiency. Data came from immunoSEQ multiplex PCR; TCRdb stores just in-frame clones and leaves some out. The sample shows around 29,000 clones, none of them appearing just once. The material sequenced was peripheral blood mononuclear cells. The receptors shown here come from a person aged 18-69 years in good health.

This clone was detected many times. Read data end 3 residues before the CDR3 end; the end is taken from the germline J gene. This sequence joins TRBV4-2 and TRBJ2-7, with 11 bases that match TRBD2. Per the germline V gene, CDR1 is LGHNA and CDR2 is YNFKEQ. The length of the CDR3 is 19 residues. V trimming: 0 bases; J trimming: 0 bases; junction bases outside the gene matches: 10. CDR3 bases read: TGTGCCAGCAGCCAAGATCTGCCTAGCGGGGGGACCCGCTCCTACGAG. It specifies CASSQDLPSGGTRSYE. The full-length CDR3 reads as CASSQDLPSGGTRSYEQYF.

This clone was detected many times. The read finishes 3 residues shy of the CDR3 end, and the germline J gene is used to complete it. The J gene is TRBJ2-5, the V gene TRBV2; TRBD1 might be the D (5 bases). V shed 1 base and J shed 4 bases, with 13 bases lying between them. Germline V gene data show CDR1 as SNHLY and CDR2 as FYNNEI. This CDR3 is built from 15 residues. The part of the CDR3 DNA that was read is TGTGCCAGCAGTGAAGAAAGGGGAATAGGAGAGACC. Translation: CASSEERGIGET. In full, the CDR3 reads CASSEERGIGETQYF.

This clone has ten or more counts. The read terminates 3 residues ahead of where the CDR3 ends, so the germline J gene completes it. The chain uses TRBV18 and TRBJ2-7, with TRBD2 identical over 8 bases. The germline V gene encodes CDR1 KGHSH and CDR2 LQKENI. The CDR3 has 16 residues. V lost 2 bases to trimming and J lost 1 base; unmatched junction nucleotides: 7. CDR3 DNA (partial): TGTGCCAGCTCACCAGGGTCGGGGGGGACTTCCTACGAG. Translated: CASSPGSGGTSYE. The entire CDR3 protein is CASSPGSGGTSYEQYF.

This clone was counted at least ten times. The sequence runs out 3 residues before the end of the CDR3; the remainder is reconstructed from the germline J gene. The chain links TRBV7-3 to TRBJ2-7; 7 nucleotides agree with TRBD1. Trimming cost V 1 base and J 2 bases; bases outside gene matches: 5. Germline loops: CDR1 SGHTA, CDR2 FQGTGA. This CDR3 has 15 residues. CDR3 protein: CASSLRSGGTYEQYF. The CDR3 DNA, read in part, is TGTGCCAGCAGCTTAAGATCAGGGGGTACCTACGAG.

A word on this clone: The read terminates 3 residues before the CDR3 end, so the remaining end is supplied by the germline J gene. The chain is built from TRBV18 and TRBJ1-2; 8 positions agree with TRBD1. CDR1 is KGHSH and CDR2 is LQKENI in the germline V gene. There are 17 residues in the CDR3. The chain's CDR3 is CASSRTTTGATYNDYTF. Partial CDR3 DNA: TGTGCCAGCTCACGTACTACGACAGGGGCGACCTACAATGAC.

This clone appeared many times. The read ends 3 residues before the CDR3 terminus; that terminus is restored from the germline J gene. Other DNA sequences in the sample encode the same CDR3. V and J are TRBV7-9 and TRBJ2-1; possibly TRBD2 for D (7 bases). Germline V gene sequence: CDR1 SEHNR, CDR2 FQNEAQ (reference sequence). The V and J ends lost 3 bases and 6 bases respectively, with 12 bases between them. The CDR3 length is 14 residues. Partial CDR3 DNA: TGTGCCAGCAGCTTGGGGGGGGCCTTCAATGAG. Residues: CASSLGGAFNE. The CDR3 in its entirety is CASSLGGAFNEQFF. The full variable domain, completed using reference TRBV7-9 and TRBJ2-1, is DTGVSQNPRHKITKRGQNVTFRCDPISEHNRLYWYRQTLGQGPEFLTYFQNEAQLEKSRLLSDRFSAERPKGSFSTLEIQRTEQGDSAMYLCASSLGGAFNEQFFGPGTRLTVL.

Ten or more counts support this clone. From the germline J gene comes the end of the CDR3, since the read stops 3 residues before it. This rearrangement joins TRBV29-1 to TRBJ2-5, with D tentatively TRBD1 (5 bases). Germline CDR1 SQVTM, CDR2 ANQGSEA. V lost 8 bases and J 2 bases, leaving 12 bases between the germline ends. The CDR3 loop spans 12 amino acids. The DNA read from the CDR3 is TGCAGCTCCATGGCAGGGCAAGAGACC. Its protein is CSSMAGQET. Given in full, the CDR3 is CSSMAGQETQYF.

This clone has more than one count but fewer than ten. The read stops 3 residues short of the end of the CDR3; the missing end is completed from the germline J gene. The J gene is TRBJ2-5, the V gene TRBV7-9; TRBD2 might be the D (5 bases). V was pared by 5 bases and J by 5 bases, with 18 bases between. The germline gives CDR1 SEHNR, CDR2 FQNEAQ (reference sequence). The CDR3 covers 15 residues. CDR3 sequence: CASSPTAMPGETQYF. The CDR3 bases that were read are TGTGCCAGCAGCCCAACAGCTATGCCGGGGGAGACC.

This clone was observed many times. The read terminates 3 residues ahead of where the CDR3 ends, so the germline J gene completes it. This chain joins TRBV11-2 and TRBJ2-1; TRBD1 matches at 9 bases. V was clipped by 0 bases and J by 5 bases; unmatched bases: 2. This CDR3 spans 15 amino acids. Per germline, CDR1 SGHAT and CDR2 FQNNGV. Incomplete CDR3 DNA: TGTGCCAGCAGCTTAGAGGGACAGGGTCACAATGAG. Translated, it gives CASSLEGQGHNE. The complete CDR3 sequence is CASSLEGQGHNEQFF.

This clone has at least ten counts. The read is 3 residues too short to cover the CDR3 end, so that end is filled in from the germline J gene. J is TRBJ2-1 and V is TRBV29-1; D perhaps matches TRBD1 (5 bases). There are 13 residues in the CDR3. The ends were cut back, 0 bases at V and 9 bases at J, with 12 bases in the middle. Looked up from germline, CDR1 is SQVTM and CDR2 is ANQGSEA. The CDR3 loop reads CSVEDLGAREQFF. The CDR3 DNA, read in part, is TGCAGCGTTGAAGATCTAGGGGCGCGTGAG.

This clone was seen ten or more times. The observed sequence ends 3 residues before the CDR3 terminus, with the missing tail filled in from the germline J gene. The chain links TRBV19 to TRBJ1-5, with D perhaps matching TRBD1 (5 bases). Trimming took off 8 bases at V and 6 bases at J, with 17 bases between the two ends. From germline, CDR1 is LNHDA and CDR2 SQIVND (reference sequence). CDR3 length: 14 amino acids. Incomplete CDR3 DNA: TGTGCCAGTCGATCGAGGGGAGCCGCTCAGCCC. It yields the protein CASRSRGAAQP. The complete CDR3 reads CASRSRGAAQPQHF.

This clone has a count of ten or more. The read terminates 3 residues ahead of where the CDR3 ends, so the germline J gene completes it. V usage is TRBV2 and J usage is TRBJ2-5, with unresolved D. The CDR3 is made up of 13 amino acids. The V gene lost 4 bases and the J gene lost 2 bases, with 8 bases spanning the gap. Looked up from germline, CDR1 is SNHLY and CDR2 is FYNNEI. The CDR3 sequence: CASSGQPQETQYF. The part of the CDR3 DNA that was read is TGTGCCAGCAGTGGACAACCACAAGAGACC. The full variable domain, in which reference TRBV2 and TRBJ2-5 provide the parts outside the CDR3, is EPEVTQTPSHQVTQMGQEVILRCVPISNHLYFYWYRQILGQKVEFLVSFYNNEISEKSEIFDDQFSVERPDGSNFTLKIRSTKLEDSAMYFCASSGQPQETQYFGPGTRLLVL.

This clone was seen repeatedly, ten times or more. The CDR3 extends 3 residues past the end of the read, so its final part is completed from the germline J gene. This chain joins TRBV7-3 and TRBJ2-3; TRBD2 matches at 10 bases. The CDR3 loop spans 16 amino acids. CDR1 and CDR2 (germline): SGHTA, FQGTGA. Trimming removed 5 bases from V and 0 bases from J; junction bases left unmatched: 5. Here the CDR3 reads CASSHIAGGSTDTQYF. The part of the CDR3 DNA that was read is TGTGCCAGCAGCCACATAGCGGGGGGAAGCACAGATACG. The full variable domain, its missing parts supplied by reference TRBV7-3 and TRBJ2-3, is GAGVSQTPSNKVTEKGKYVELRCDPISGHTALYWYRQSLGQGPEFLIYFQGTGAADDSGLPNDRFFAVRPEGSVSTLKIQRTERGDSAVYLCASSHIAGGSTDTQYFGPGTRLTVL.

This clone was counted ten times or more. Coverage ceases 3 residues before the CDR3 finishes, and the germline J gene fills in the end. The chain has TRBV7-3 and TRBJ2-5, with TRBD1 identical over 8 bases. Losses at the gene ends were 4 bases for V and 7 bases for J; bases not matched to a gene: 8. Germline V gene sequence: CDR1 SGHTA, CDR2 FQGTGA. The CDR3 runs 14 residues. The DNA read from the CDR3 is TGTGCCAGCAGCTCCACAGGGGGGAAGGGGACC. Its translation is CASSSTGGKGT. The entire CDR3 protein reads CASSSTGGKGTQYF. Combining the CDR3 with reference TRBV7-3 and TRBJ2-5 gives the whole variable domain GAGVSQTPSNKVTEKGKYVELRCDPISGHTALYWYRQSLGQGPEFLIYFQGTGAADDSGLPNDRFFAVRPEGSVSTLKIQRTERGDSAVYLCASSSTGGKGTQYFGPGTRLLVL.

This clone came up many times. The read ends 3 residues early relative to the CDR3; the germline J gene fills the gap. The J gene is TRBJ1-4, the V gene TRBV4-2; TRBD1 matches 10 bases. This CDR3 region has 17 residues. Trimming at V came to 4 bases and at J to 8 bases, leaving 13 bases not matched to a gene. The V gene's germline CDR1 is LGHNA and CDR2 YNFKEQ. The CDR3 bases that were read are TGTGCCAGCAGCCCGTCCCGGGACAGGGGACCTCAGGAAAAA. Protein product: CASSPSRDRGPQEK. The full CDR3 reads CASSPSRDRGPQEKLFF.

This clone was recorded many times. The junction departs from germline at one end; a sequencing error may be responsible. The read terminates 3 residues ahead of where the CDR3 ends, so the germline J gene completes it. The chain employs TRBV4-2 and TRBJ2-3; a weak D match, TRBD2 (5 bases). This CDR3 region has 14 residues. Germline-derived CDR1 and CDR2 are LGHNA and YNFKEQ. The sequenced CDR3 bases are TGCGCCAGCAGCGCCCGCGGGAGCACAGATACG. Its translation: CASSARGSTDT. The full CDR3 protein reads CASSARGSTDTQYF.

This clone was counted ten times or more. The missing CDR3 end, 3 residues past where the read stops, is filled in from the germline J gene. The chain carries TRBV5-4 and TRBJ2-3; tentative D call: TRBD2 (5 bases). V was pared by 0 bases and J by 4 bases, with 6 bases between. Germline assignment: CDR1 SGHNT and CDR2 YYREEE (reference sequence). There are 13 residues in the CDR3. The covered CDR3 bases are TGTGCCAGCAGCTTGGGGACTTCAGATACG. It translates to CASSLGTSDT. The CDR3 as a whole reads CASSLGTSDTQYF.

This clone was seen many times. The missing CDR3 end, 3 residues past where the read stops, is filled in from the germline J gene. The rearrangement uses TRBV7-2 and TRBJ1-6, with unresolved D. This CDR3 spans 15 amino acids. CDR1 and CDR2 from the germline V gene are SGHTA and FQGNSA. Trimming took off 4 bases at V and 3 bases at J, with 10 bases between the two ends. CDR3 bases read: TGTGCCAGCAGCTCCGGTGCAGGCTATAATTCACCC. It yields the protein CASSSGAGYNSP. From start to end, the CDR3 is CASSSGAGYNSPLHF.

Concerning this clone itself: Coverage ceases 3 residues before the CDR3 finishes, and the germline J gene fills in the end. The same CDR3 arises from other DNA sequences in this sample as well. The chain is built from TRBV19 and TRBJ2-7, with 8 bases fitting TRBD2. The junction had 7 bases not matched to a gene; V was cut back by 9 bases and J by 3 bases. Germline assignment: CDR1 LNHDA and CDR2 SQIVND (reference sequence). The CDR3 covers 13 residues. The CDR3 reads CASAGGAGYEQYF. CDR3 DNA, as far as it was read: TGTGCCAGCGCCGGGGGGGCTGGCTACGAG.

This clone was detected a few times. The CDR3 extends 3 residues past the end of the read, so its final part is completed from the germline J gene. The chain has TRBV7-9 and TRBJ1-2; 7 bases fit TRBD1. CDR3 length: 13 amino acids. Germline V lookup: CDR1 SEHNR, CDR2 FQNEAQ (reference sequence). The covered CDR3 bases are TGTGCCAGCAGCCTAGGACAGGCCTACGAC. Translation gives CASSLGQAYD. The whole CDR3 reads CASSLGQAYDYTF. The whole variable domain, remainder taken from reference TRBV7-9 and TRBJ1-2, is DTGVSQNPRHKITKRGQNVTFRCDPISEHNRLYWYRQTLGQGPEFLTYFQNEAQLEKSRLLSDRFSAERPKGSFSTLEIQRTEQGDSAMYLCASSLGQAYDYTFGSGTRLTVV.

This clone was detected ten times or more. One end of the junction is discordant with germline, which a read error may explain. The CDR3 is cut off 3 residues early in the read; its end comes from the germline J gene. The V call is TRBV4-2, the J call TRBJ2-7, with 8 bases that match TRBD2. The CDR3 sequence is 13 residues long. Germline loops: CDR1 LGHNA, CDR2 YNFKEQ. The CDR3 bases that were read are TGCGCCAGCAGCACGGGACTAGACTACGAG. This gives the protein CASSTGLDYE. The full CDR3 protein is CASSTGLDYEQYF.

About this clone: The CDR3 end falls 3 residues outside the read, so it is completed with the germline J gene. The rearrangement joins TRBV5-6 to TRBJ2-5; 8 bases map to TRBD2. CDR3 length: 13 residues. V gave up 5 bases and J gave up 2 bases; unmatched junction bases: 2. Looked up from germline, CDR1 is SGHDT and CDR2 is YYEEEE. Incomplete CDR3 DNA: TGTGCCAGCAGGGGACTAGAGCAAGAGACC. Translating gives CASRGLEQET. The full CDR3 is CASRGLEQETQYF. Full variable domain (remainder filled in from reference TRBV5-6 and TRBJ2-5): DAGVTQSPTHLIKTRGQQVTLRCSPKSGHDTVSWYQQALGQGPQFIFQYYEEEERQRGNFPDRFSGHQFPNYSSELNVNALLLGDSALYLCASRGLEQETQYFGPGTRLLVL.

This clone was seen at least ten times. The CDR3 end is not reached by the read, which stops 3 residues before it; the germline J gene fills it in. The chain joins TRBV7-7 to TRBJ2-2, with no clear D. The CDR3 sequence is 13 residues long. Germline CDR1 reads SSHAT; CDR2 reads FNYEAQ (reference sequence). Trimming pared 10 bases from V and 0 bases from J, leaving 9 bases between. The sequenced CDR3 bases are TGTGCCACGGTCAGCGCGAACACCGGGGAG. It encodes CATVSANTGE. The entire CDR3 protein is CATVSANTGELFF.

This clone was observed at least ten times. The CDR3 extends 3 residues past the end of the read, so its final part is completed from the germline J gene. The rearrangement joins TRBV28 to TRBJ2-4; D is unresolved. The CDR3 contains 13 residues. With 7 bases removed from V and 4 bases from J, the gap between germline ends came to 11 bases. Germline V lookup: CDR1 MDHEN, CDR2 SYDVKM. CDR3 bases read: TGTGCCAGCACACCGGAGCGTAAAAACATT. Protein product: CASTPERKNI. The whole CDR3 sequence is CASTPERKNIQYF.

This clone was observed many times. The read ends 3 residues early relative to the CDR3; the germline J gene fills the gap. The gene calls are TRBV2 and TRBJ2-1; 8 nucleotides agree with TRBD1. The ends lost 7 bases at V and 8 bases at J; junction bases unmatched: 4. The CDR3 has 12 residues. Germline lookup yields CDR1 SNHLY and CDR2 FYNNEI. CDR3 bases read: TGTGCCAGCACTACAGGGGGTCATGAG. Its protein product is CASTTGGHE. The whole CDR3 protein reads CASTTGGHEQFF. Looking up the rest from reference TRBV2 and TRBJ2-1 gives the full variable domain: EPEVTQTPSHQVTQMGQEVILRCVPISNHLYFYWYRQILGQKVEFLVSFYNNEISEKSEIFDDQFSVERPDGSNFTLKIRSTKLEDSAMYFCASTTGGHEQFFGPGTRLTVL.

This clone occurred many times. The DNA ends 3 residues before the CDR3 does, and the rest of the CDR3 is filled in from the germline J gene. The rearrangement links TRBV2 to TRBJ1-1, with D possibly matching TRBD1 (6 bases). The length of the CDR3 is 12 residues. Germline V gene data show CDR1 as SNHLY and CDR2 as FYNNEI. Partial CDR3 DNA: TGTGCCAGCATCGGGACAACGGTTCGG. The encoded protein is CASIGTTVR. The whole CDR3 sequence is CASIGTTVRAFF.

This clone has at least ten counts. The read falls 3 residues short of the CDR3 end, and the missing part is taken from the germline J gene. The chain combines TRBV20-1 with TRBJ1-1; D is ambiguous. V lost 2 bases and J 0 bases, leaving 13 bases between the germline ends. This CDR3 spans 15 amino acids. The germline V gene has CDR1 DFQATT and CDR2 SNEGSKA (reference sequence). Incomplete CDR3 DNA: TGCAGTGCTAGATTTCCGGGTCTCATGAACACTGAA. Protein: CSARFPGLMNTE. The whole CDR3 protein is CSARFPGLMNTEAFF.